The clone carrying this T cell receptor (beta chain) was seen a handful of times. No antigen is known for it. This entry comes from a study of response to subunit inactivated influenza vaccine. Overall study results and limits: A suggestion made by the authors is that each seasonal influenza vaccination recruits few new T cells.

CDR1 DFQATT and CDR2 SNEGSKA come from the germline V gene (reference sequence). The CDR3 extends over 14 amino acids. V lost 0 bases to trimming and J lost 5 bases; unmatched junction nucleotides: 2. TCRdb re-analysed the RT-PCR reads in MiXCR, keeping a single row per CDR3 protein. The data contain 450,000 to 600,000 distinct CDR3 sequences, less than 10% of them seen just once; the ten biggest clones take up under 15%. This chain links TRBV20-1 with TRBJ2-1; 9 positions agree with TRBD1. The TCR originated in a man aged 50-75 years who received an inactivated influenza vaccine. The source material was PBMCs from blood, sampled about 24 months after vaccination. In DNA, the CDR3 is TGCAGTGCTAGAGAAGGGACAGGGAACAATGAGCAGTTCTTC. Residues: CSAREGTGNNEQFF.